The next 11 T cell receptor beta chains were all read from a single sample in a study of blood T cell repertoires in COVID-19. Assay used: immunoSEQ multiplex PCR; TCRdb lists only in-frame clones, some missing. Here the sample spans about 95,000 clones, about 84% being singletons. The sample consisted of peripheral blood. These TCRs come from a man of 80 years or more with active or convalescent COVID-19.

The V gene is TRBV5-4, the J gene TRBJ2-7, with 7 bases that match TRBD2. CDR3 length: 14 amino acids. Germline assignment: CDR1 SGHNT and CDR2 YYREEE (reference sequence). V shed 1 base and J 4 bases; nucleotides not matched to a gene: 5. The CDR3 loop is CASSLWGGGYEQYF. DNA for the CDR3: TGTGCCAGCAGCTTGTGGGGGGGAGGGTACGAGCAGTACTTC.

CDR3 in DNA: TGTGCCAGCAGCCCCCGACAGGGGGCCTACGAGCAGTACTTC. It specifies CASSPRQGAYEQYF. The chain couples TRBV9 to TRBJ2-7, with TRBD1 matching 9 bases. In germline, CDR1 is SGDLS, CDR2 YYNGEE. Trimming at V came to 4 bases and at J to 2 bases, leaving 4 bases not matched to a gene. The CDR3 spans 14 residues. Complete variable domain (other parts from reference TRBV9 and TRBJ2-7): DSGVTQTPKHLITATGQRVTLRCSPRSGDLSVYWYQQSLDQGLQFLIQYYNGEERAKGNILERFSAQQFPDLHSELNLSSLELGDSALYFCASSPRQGAYEQYFGPGTRLTVT.

The chain recombines TRBV6-2 or TRBV6-3 with TRBJ2-2; D gene ambiguous. The V and J ends lost 6 bases and 5 bases respectively, with 7 bases between them. The CDR3 extends over 12 amino acids. Germline CDR1 MNHEY, CDR2 SVGEGT. CDR3 bases: TGTGCCAGCAGCCGCGGAACCGGGGAGCTGTTTTTT. Translated: CASSRGTGELFF.

The chain is built from TRBV6-5 and TRBJ1-4; the D gene is possibly TRBD1 (6 bases). The germline V and J ends were trimmed by 0 bases and 5 bases, with 10 bases remaining between them. The CDR3 is made up of 15 amino acids. Per germline, CDR1 MNHEY and CDR2 SVGAGI. CDR3 in DNA: TGTGCCAGCAGTTACTCGGGGGCAGAAAATGAAAAACTGTTTTTT. Translation: CASSYSGAENEKLFF.

This chain connects TRBV4-1 to TRBJ2-7; D is uncertain. Germline V gene data show CDR1 as MGHRA and CDR2 as YSYEKL. V was pared by 4 bases and J by 2 bases, with 21 bases between. This CDR3 has 17 residues. CDR3 protein: CASSRTMASGSAYEQYF. The CDR3 DNA reads TGCGCCAGCAGCCGCACCATGGCATCGGGTAGTGCCTACGAGCAGTACTTC.

This clone was recorded at least ten times. This sequence joins TRBV6-5 and TRBJ1-6; TRBD1 aligns across 8 bases. The V gene end was trimmed by 0 bases and the J gene end by 10 bases; junction bases not matched to a gene: 5. CDR3 size: 15 residues. The germline gives CDR1 MNHEY, CDR2 SVGAGI. The CDR3 nucleotides are TGTGCCAGCAGTTACTCCGGGACAGGAAAGTCACCCCTCCACTTT. Its translation: CASSYSGTGKSPLHF.

The rearrangement links TRBV19 to TRBJ2-2; D remains unclear. Per germline, CDR1 LNHDA and CDR2 SQIVND (reference sequence). V was clipped by 5 bases and J by 4 bases, with 8 bases between them. CDR3 length: 13 residues. In nucleotides, the CDR3 is TGTGCCAGTAGTCCCCGGAGCACCGGGGAGCTGTTTTTT. This codes for CASSPRSTGELFF.

The chain joins TRBV9 to TRBJ2-7, with 10 bases matching TRBD1. CDR3 length: 16 residues. Germline V gives CDR1 SGDLS, CDR2 YYNGEE. V trimming: 3 bases; J trimming: 2 bases; junction bases outside the gene matches: 8. The CDR3 spells CASSALGQGLPYEQYF. CDR3 DNA: TGTGCCAGCAGCGCGCTGGGACAGGGGCTTCCCTACGAGCAGTACTTC.

V and J are TRBV5-4 and TRBJ2-3; 11 bases are shared with TRBD2. The CDR3 has 14 amino acids. The germline gives CDR1 SGHNT, CDR2 YYREEE (reference sequence). V lost 9 bases to trimming and J lost 5 bases; unmatched junction nucleotides: 8. In DNA, the CDR3 is TGTGCCATCTATAGCGGGGGGGCAAGAGATACGCAGTATTTT. This codes for CAIYSGGARDTQYF.

The chain combines TRBV19 with TRBJ1-1; no reliable D call. This CDR3 is 15 amino acids long. The V end lost 1 base, the J end lost 5 bases, and 14 bases lay between the germline ends. Germline loops: CDR1 LNHDA, CDR2 SQIVND (reference sequence). In nucleotides, the CDR3 is TGTGCCAGTAGTATAGTCCCGAAACTCGAGACTGAAGCTTTCTTT. Translated: CASSIVPKLETEAFF.

This chain links TRBV6-5 with TRBJ1-4; 7 bases are a match to TRBD1. From germline, CDR1 is MNHEY and CDR2 SVGAGI. The junction had 3 bases not matched to a gene; V was cut back by 0 bases and J by 2 bases. The CDR3 loop spans 16 amino acids. The CDR3 loop is CASSYSEGATNEKLFF. CDR3 sequence (DNA): TGTGCCAGCAGTTACTCCGAGGGGGCGACTAATGAAAAACTGTTTTTT.